This entry lists 8 T cell receptor beta chains sequenced from one sample in a study of blood T cell repertoires in COVID-19. Sequencing used immunoSEQ multiplex PCR; TCRdb keeps in-frame clones, though not all of them. The profile shows 200,000 to 250,000 clones, roughly 90% of them singletons. Sequences were obtained from peripheral blood. These receptors were taken from a woman aged 55 to 70 with acute or convalescent COVID-19.

The chain couples TRBV18 to TRBJ1-1, with D perhaps TRBD1 (5 bases). This CDR3 region has 14 residues. V shed 8 bases and J shed 1 base, with 14 bases lying between them. Germline lookup yields CDR1 KGHSH and CDR2 LQKENI. CDR3 sequence: CASLRGGANTEAFF. For the CDR3, the DNA is TGTGCCAGCCTGCGTGGAGGGGCGAACACTGAAGCTTTCTTT.

Here the CDR3 DNA reads TGTGCCAGCAGCTCCAATCAGGGGGTTACCTACGAGCAGTACTTC. It translates to CASSSNQGVTYEQYF. The J gene is TRBJ2-7, the V gene TRBV11-2; 7 nucleotides align to TRBD1. Unmatched junction bases numbered 8, after V lost 4 bases and J lost 2 bases. From germline, CDR1 is SGHAT and CDR2 FQNNGV. The CDR3 spans 15 residues.

This chain uses TRBV19 with TRBJ2-2; 9 positions match TRBD1. After removal of 6 bases from V and 6 bases from J, the junction contained 11 bases not matched to a gene. The CDR3 runs 16 residues. Germline-derived CDR1 and CDR2 are LNHDA and SQIVND (reference sequence). The CDR3 coding sequence is TGTGCCAGTAGCATTCGGACAGGGGTTTTATCCGGGGAGCTGTTTTTT. The encoded protein is CASSIRTGVLSGELFF. Supplemented by reference TRBV19 and TRBJ2-2, the full variable domain reads DGGITQSPKYLFRKEGQNVTLSCEQNLNHDAMYWYRQDPGQGLRLIYYSQIVNDFQKGDIAEGYSVSREKKESFPLTVTSAQKNPTAFYLCASSIRTGVLSGELFFGEGSRLTVL.

Turning to this clone: One end of the junction fails to match germline, which may point to a read error. The chain combines TRBV19 with TRBJ1-1, with 10 bases that match TRBD1. The CDR3 is 16 residues long. CDR1 and CDR2 from the germline V gene are LNHDA and SQIVND (reference sequence). The CDR3 loop is CASNITGTGVVAEAFF. CDR3 bases: TGTGCCAGTAATATAACCGGGACAGGGGTGGTGGCTGAAGCTTTCTTT.

This chain connects TRBV11-2 to TRBJ2-3; D gene unclear. Germline CDR1 and CDR2: SGHAT and FQNNGV. V was clipped by 7 bases and J by 0 bases, with 14 bases between them. This CDR3 comprises 15 residues. The CDR3 sequence is CASMAVSVSTDTQYF. The DNA of the CDR3 is TGTGCCAGCATGGCGGTATCTGTAAGCACAGATACGCAGTATTTT.

V and J are TRBV29-1 and TRBJ1-2, with TRBD1 identical over 7 bases. CDR1 and CDR2 (germline): SQVTM, ANQGSEA. The CDR3 loop spans 12 amino acids. The junction had 3 bases not matched to a gene; V was cut back by 4 bases and J by 4 bases. The CDR3 sequence is CSVVTGIYGYTF. As DNA, the CDR3 is TGCAGCGTTGTGACAGGGATCTATGGCTACACCTTC.

This chain connects TRBV20-1 to TRBJ2-5; D remains unclear. From germline, CDR1 is DFQATT and CDR2 SNEGSKA (reference sequence). Deletions cut 8 bases from V and 5 bases from J, with 3 bases between. There are 8 residues in the CDR3. CDR3 sequence reads: CSLETQYF. The CDR3, as DNA: TGCAGTCTGGAGACCCAGTACTTC.

This clone is a singleton in its sample. This chain connects TRBV6-1 to TRBJ1-2; 7 bases map to TRBD1. This CDR3 comprises 14 residues. V lost 6 bases to trimming and J lost 0 bases; unmatched junction nucleotides: 4. Germline V lookup: CDR1 MNHNS, CDR2 SASEGT. The CDR3 sequence is CASSRDSTNYGYTF. Here the CDR3 DNA reads TGTGCCAGCAGCAGGGACAGTACTAACTATGGCTACACCTTC.